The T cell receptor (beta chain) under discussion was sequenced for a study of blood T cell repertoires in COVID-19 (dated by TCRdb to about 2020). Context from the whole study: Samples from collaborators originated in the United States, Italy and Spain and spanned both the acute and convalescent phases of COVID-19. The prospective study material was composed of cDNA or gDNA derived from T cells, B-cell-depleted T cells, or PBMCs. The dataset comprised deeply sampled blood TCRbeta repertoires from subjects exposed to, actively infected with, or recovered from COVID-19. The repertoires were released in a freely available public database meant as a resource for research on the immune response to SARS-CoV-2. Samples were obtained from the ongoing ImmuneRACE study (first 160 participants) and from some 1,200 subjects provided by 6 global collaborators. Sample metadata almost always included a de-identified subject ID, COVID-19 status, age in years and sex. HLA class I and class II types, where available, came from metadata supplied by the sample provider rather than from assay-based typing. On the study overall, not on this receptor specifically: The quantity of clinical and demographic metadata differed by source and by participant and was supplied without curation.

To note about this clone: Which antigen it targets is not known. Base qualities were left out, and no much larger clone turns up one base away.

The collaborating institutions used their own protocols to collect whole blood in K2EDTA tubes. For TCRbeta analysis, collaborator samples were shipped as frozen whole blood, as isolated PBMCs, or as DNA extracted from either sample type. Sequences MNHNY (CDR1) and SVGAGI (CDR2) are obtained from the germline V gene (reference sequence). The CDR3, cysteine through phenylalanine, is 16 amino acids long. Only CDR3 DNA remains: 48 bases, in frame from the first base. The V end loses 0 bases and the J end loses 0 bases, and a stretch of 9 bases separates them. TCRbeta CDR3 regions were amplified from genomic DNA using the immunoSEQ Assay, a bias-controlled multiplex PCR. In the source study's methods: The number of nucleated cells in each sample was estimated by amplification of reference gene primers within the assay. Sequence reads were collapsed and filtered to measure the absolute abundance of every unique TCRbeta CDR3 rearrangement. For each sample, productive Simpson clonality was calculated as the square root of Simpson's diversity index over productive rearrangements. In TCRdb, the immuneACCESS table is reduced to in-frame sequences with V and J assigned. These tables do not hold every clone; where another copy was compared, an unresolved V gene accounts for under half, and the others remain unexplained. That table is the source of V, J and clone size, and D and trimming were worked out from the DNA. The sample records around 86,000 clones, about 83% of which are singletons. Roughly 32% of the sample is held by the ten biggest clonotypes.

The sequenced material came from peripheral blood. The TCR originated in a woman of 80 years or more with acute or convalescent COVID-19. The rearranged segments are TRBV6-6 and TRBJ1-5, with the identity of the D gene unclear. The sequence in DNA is TGTGCCAGCAGTTACTCGGTAGCTGATAGCAATCAGCCCCAGCATTTT. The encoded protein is CASSYSVADSNQPQHF.